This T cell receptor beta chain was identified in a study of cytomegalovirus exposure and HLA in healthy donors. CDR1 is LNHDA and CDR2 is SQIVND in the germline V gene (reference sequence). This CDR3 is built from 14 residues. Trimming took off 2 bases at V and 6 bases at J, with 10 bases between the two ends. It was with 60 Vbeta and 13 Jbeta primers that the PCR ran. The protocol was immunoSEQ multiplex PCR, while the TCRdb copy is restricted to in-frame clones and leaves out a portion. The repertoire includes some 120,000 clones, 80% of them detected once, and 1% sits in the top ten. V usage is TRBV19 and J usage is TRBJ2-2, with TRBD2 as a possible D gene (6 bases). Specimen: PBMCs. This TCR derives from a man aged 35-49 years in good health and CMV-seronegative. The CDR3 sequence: CASSISGGAGELFF. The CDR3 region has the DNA TGTGCCAGTAGTATATCTGGAGGGGCCGGGGAGCTGTTTTTT.